The present T cell receptor (beta chain) was sequenced within a study of vaccination effects on CD4 cells after COVID-19. Overall study context: The second dose preceded post-vaccine samples by a median of 72 days. The study's findings and limits: Substantial clonal contraction characterized both infection- and vaccine-induced clones late after vaccination.

As concerns this clone: The antigen remains undetermined.

Germline loops: CDR1 MNHEY, CDR2 SVGAGI. Trimming removed 5 bases from V and 5 bases from J; junction bases left unmatched: 6. There are 14 residues in the CDR3. Before sequencing, viral peptide pools were used by the ViraFEST assay to expand antigen-specific CD4+ T cells. Culturing for ten to eleven days preceded CD4+ T cell isolation. Every participant took two doses of the BNT162b2 or mRNA-1273 vaccine. Peptides at around 9.9 ug/ml and IL-2 at 10 IU/ml were added to two million PBMC per well. Researchers swapped half the medium for IL-2 medium on both days 3 and 7. Method: immunoSEQ multiplex PCR; TCRdb's copy keeps in-frame clones and lacks some. The sample consists of approximately 28,000 clones, about 80% of them appearing once.

The TCR sequence derives from a human donor who received a COVID-19 vaccine. Some clones in this sample may be carry-over from other donors' samples. The gene calls are TRBV6-5 and TRBJ1-1; 9 bases match TRBD1. Sample: CD4+ T cells from PBMCs cultured with SARS-CoV-2 spike peptides, taken after COVID-19 vaccination. The DNA of the CDR3 is TGTGCCAGCAGTCCCCAACAGGGGGCAACTGAAGCTTTCTTT. Its translation is CASSPQQGATEAFF.